The source of this T cell receptor (beta chain) is a study of T cells in Graves' hyperthyroidism and ophthalmopathy. General observations from the study: Before onset, by a median of around 6.4 months, the model predicted ophthalmopathy. Most thyroid clonotypes that were expanded above 0.001 also turned up in blood.

At first hyperthyroidism diagnosis, before any ophthalmopathy symptoms, the blood sample was collected. The PBMCs had their origin in roughly 10 ml of fresh peripheral blood. Amplification yielded TCR beta CDR3 regions, with RNA transcripts as the source. TCR CDR3 regions were first amplified by RT-PCR with HTBI primers. MiXCR, run by TCRdb on the multiplex PCR reads, gives a single entry per CDR3 protein. The table has roughly 580,000 distinct CDR3 sequences, more than 11% seen once. This clonotype was observed many times. As yet, its antigen is unknown. Trimming shortened V by 0 bases and J by 8 bases, and 10 bases separated the two germline ends. The CDR3 covers 13 residues. Germline V gene lookup returns CDR1 SGHDN and CDR2 FVKESK.

The TCR was taken from a woman younger than 45 with Graves' hyperthyroidism that later progressed to Graves' ophthalmopathy. Sample: blood. The chain links TRBV14 to TRBJ1-2, with D tentatively TRBD1 (6 bases). Here the CDR3 reads CASSQDWGLGYTF. The CDR3 DNA sequence: TGTGCCAGCAGCCAAGATTGGGGGCTGGGCTACACCTTC.